This note documents a single TCR beta chain sequence. The sample is drawn from a study of PD-L1 blockade in urothelial cancer. Data came from immunoSEQ multiplex PCR; TCRdb stores just in-frame clones and leaves some out. The data show just under 50,000 clones, with roughly 80% seen just once and more than 3% held by the top ten. Sample time point: pretreatment peripheral blood. The CDR3 has 14 amino acids. The V and J ends lost 3 bases and 2 bases respectively, with 9 bases between them. The germline V gene encodes CDR1 MDHEN and CDR2 SYDVKM. The sample here was PBMCs, taken around atezolizumab (anti-PD-L1) treatment. The clonotype comes from a man in his sixties or seventies with urothelial cancer. J is TRBJ2-3 and V is TRBV28; D unclear. The CDR3 sequence: CASSLTLLTDTQYF. The CDR3 DNA reads as TGTGCCAGCAGTTTGACTCTCCTCACAGATACGCAGTATTTT.